This TCR beta chain was captured by sequencing in a study of CD8 T cells in Susac syndrome. About the research overall: Sequenced Susac syndrome patients included over 5 with active disease and under ten who were in remission.

In the case of this clonotype: Its antigen remains unidentified.

Random hexamers primed reverse transcription of about 0.5 to 1 ug RNA. TCRdb reanalysed the immunoSEQ multiplex PCR reads using MiXCR and keeps one entry per CDR3 protein. The sample contains 75,000 to 80,000 distinct CDR3 sequences, roughly 95% of which appear only once. Trimming took off 0 bases at V and 3 bases at J, with 11 bases between the two ends. The V gene's germline CDR1 is SQVTM and CDR2 ANQGSEA. The CDR3 is 14 amino acids. Study findings and constraints: Clonal expansion of Susac CD8+ cells peaked in TEMRA cells, and it also peaked in active patients.

In blood CD8+ and CD4+ T cells, TCR beta underwent sequencing. Negative isolation was applied to CD8+ and CD4+ T cells, and FACS enrichment was applied to TEMRA cells. The sequenced sample consisted of CD8+ T cells from PBMCs. This clonotype was obtained from a human donor with Susac syndrome. This chain joins TRBV29-1 and TRBJ1-2; no clear D. CDR3 loop: CSVEDLNRDYGYTF. The CDR3 region has the DNA TGCAGCGTTGAAGATCTAAATAGGGACTATGGCTACACCTTC.